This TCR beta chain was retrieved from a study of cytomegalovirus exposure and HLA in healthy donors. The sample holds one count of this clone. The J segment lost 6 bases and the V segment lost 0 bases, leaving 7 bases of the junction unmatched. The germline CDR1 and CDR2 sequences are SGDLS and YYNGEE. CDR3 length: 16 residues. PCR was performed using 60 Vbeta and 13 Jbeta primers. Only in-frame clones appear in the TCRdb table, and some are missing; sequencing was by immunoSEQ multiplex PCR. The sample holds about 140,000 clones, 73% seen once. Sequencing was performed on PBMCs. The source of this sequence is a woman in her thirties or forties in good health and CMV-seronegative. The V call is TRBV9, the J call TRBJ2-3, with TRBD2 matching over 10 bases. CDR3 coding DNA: TGTGCCAGCAGCGTAGGCCCTAGCGGGGGCGGGGATACGCAGTATTTT. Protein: CASSVGPSGGGDTQYF. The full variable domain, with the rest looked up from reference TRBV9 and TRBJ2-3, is DSGVTQTPKHLITATGQRVTLRCSPRSGDLSVYWYQQSLDQGLQFLIQYYNGEERAKGNILERFSAQQFPDLHSELNLSSLELGDSALYFCASSVGPSGGGDTQYFGPGTRLTVL.